Detailed here is one T cell receptor (beta chain). The antigen is undetermined. Time point in this sample: week 23, last vaccination. Doses of 300 ug of mutant IDH1 20-mer peptide were given with topical imiquimod. The sample comes from a study of a mutant IDH1 vaccine in newly diagnosed glioma. Study in general: Every participant had undergone radiotherapy, temozolomide, or both before, and most underwent both. The study's findings and limits: Pseudoprogression appeared unlinked to shifts in leading peripheral T cell clonotypes.

Data came from immunoSEQ multiplex PCR; TCRdb stores just in-frame clones and leaves some out. The table includes approximately 43,000 clones, about 78% detected once. In germline, CDR1 is SGHTS, CDR2 YDEGEE. V trimming: 1 base; J trimming: 5 bases; junction bases outside the gene matches: 9. The CDR3 is 16 residues long. The receptor was isolated from a woman in her forties with glioma. Some clones in this sample may be carry-over from other donors' samples. The chain is built from TRBV5-8 and TRBJ2-3; the match to TRBD2 covers 8 bases. The source material was PBMCs, sampled from a glioma patient whose treatment included an IDH1 peptide vaccine. DNA for the CDR3: TGTGCCAGCAGCTTGAGGACGGGAGGGCCGGTAGATACGCAGTATTTT. Translated: CASSLRTGGPVDTQYF. The full variable domain, its missing parts supplied by reference TRBV5-8 and TRBJ2-3, is EAGVTQSPTHLIKTRGQQATLRCSPISGHTSVYWYQQALGLGLQFLLWYDEGEERNRGNFPPRFSGRQFPNYSSELNVNALELEDSALYLCASSLRTGGPVDTQYFGPGTRLTVL.